This entry describes one TCR beta chain. The record originates from a study of T cell changes during pregnancy in multiple sclerosis. Trimming removed 1 base from V and 5 bases from J; junction bases left unmatched: 6. This CDR3 spans 14 amino acids. Looked up from germline, CDR1 is GTSNPN and CDR2 is SVGIG (reference sequence). Produced via immunoSEQ multiplex PCR; TCRdb's table is partial and in-frame only. The table shows under 120,000 clones, with 91% occurring only once. The input for sequencing was peripheral blood, taken after pregnancy. The source is a female donor with multiple sclerosis, enrolled in a pregnancy study. V is TRBV30 and J is TRBJ2-3; 7 bases are shared with TRBD2. The CDR3 loop is CAWSEAGRVDTQYF. The CDR3, as DNA: TGTGCCTGGAGTGAAGCGGGGCGTGTAGATACGCAGTATTTT.